This TCR beta chain comes out of a study of shared clonotypes between healthy human individuals. General study points: Represented diversity (both genetic and exposure-history) was limited by the small number of donors.

Sequenced by immunoSEQ multiplex PCR; TCRdb stores in-frame clones only, minus some. Of 450,000 to 500,000 clones in the sample, roughly 78% were seen once. Worth noting for this clone: Its target is unknown.

The V end was cut by 0 bases, the J end by 6 bases, with 12 bases between. The CDR3 runs to 15 residues. Germline V lookup: CDR1 LNHNV, CDR2 YYDKDF (reference sequence). The sequence derives from a woman aged 40 to 50 in good health. Some clones in this sample may be carry-over from other donors' samples. The sample taken for sequencing was PBMCs. The chain has TRBV15 and TRBJ1-5, with D possibly matching TRBD1 (5 bases). The CDR3 DNA reads TGTGCCACCAGCAGAGACCGGGGACTAGTTCAGCCCCAGCATTTT. It is translated as CATSRDRGLVQPQHF.